The 28 T cell receptor beta chains listed next were all sequenced from one sample in a study of early T cells in non-severe SARS-CoV-2 infection. TCRdb re-analysed the 5' RACE reads in MiXCR, keeping a single row per CDR3 protein. Found here are about 83,000 distinct CDR3 sequences, more than 12% of them singletons; the top ten hold around 3%. The sample was whole blood. The receptor source for this set is an adult who was a healthcare worker with PCR-confirmed SARS-CoV-2 infection or an uninfected control (not recorded which).

The chain links TRBV9 to TRBJ2-7, with a tentative D call TRBD1 (5 bases). This CDR3 has 15 amino acids. The germline V and J ends were trimmed by 1 base and 0 bases, with 11 bases remaining between them. CDR1 and CDR2 from the germline V gene are SGDLS and YYNGEE. The DNA for the CDR3 is TGTGCCAGCAGCGTAAGGGCAGGGTTCTCCTACGAGCAGTACTTC. The encoded protein is CASSVRAGFSYEQYF.

This clonotype was seen only a few times. The DNA of the CDR3 is TGCAGTGTCTTAGGGGAAGTTTCTGGAAACACCATATATTTT. Translating gives CSVLGEVSGNTIYF. J is TRBJ1-3 and V is TRBV20-1; D is possibly TRBD1 (5 bases). Per germline, CDR1 DFQATT and CDR2 SNEGSKA (reference sequence). Trimming shortened V by 7 bases and J by 1 base, and 14 bases separated the two germline ends. The CDR3 loop spans 14 amino acids.

V gene TRBV6-6 combines with J gene TRBJ2-3; the D is unclear. CDR3 length equals 15 residues. The V gene lost 10 bases and the J gene lost 0 bases, with 17 bases spanning the gap. Germline V lookup: CDR1 MNHNY, CDR2 SVGAGI (reference sequence). The DNA of the CDR3 is TGTGCCACTTATGTGCGGAGAGAGAGCACAGATACGCAGTATTTT. Translated, it gives CATYVRRESTDTQYF.

V is TRBV24-1 and J is TRBJ1-2; D is unclear. V lost 4 bases to trimming and J lost 4 bases, with 12 bases between them. The CDR3 loop spans 14 amino acids. Germline V CDR1 and CDR2: KGHDR, SFDVKD. The CDR3 DNA follows: TGTGCCACCAGTGAAGCAGGAGGCGCCTATGGCTACACCTTC. This encodes CATSEAGGAYGYTF.

In its sample, this clonotype was seen many times. V gene TRBV5-1 combines with J gene TRBJ2-1; 9 bases align to TRBD1. The CDR3 spans 15 residues. V lost 0 bases, J lost 8 bases, and 6 bases stayed unmatched. Germline CDR1 reads SGHRS; CDR2 reads YFSETQ. CDR3 sequence: CASSLGDRVSDEQFF. CDR3 coding DNA: TGCGCCAGCAGCTTGGGGGACAGGGTGTCGGATGAGCAGTTCTTC.

The table lists this clonotype with many counts. The rearrangement joins TRBV20-1 to TRBJ2-7; 7 bases are shared with TRBD2. The CDR3 loop spans 14 amino acids. Germline V lookup: CDR1 DFQATT, CDR2 SNEGSKA (reference sequence). J gave up 0 bases and V 6 bases, and 8 bases lay outside the gene matches. The CDR3 coding sequence is TGCAGTGCCTACGGGCGGGAGAGCTCCTACGAGCAGTACTTC. This translates into CSAYGRESSYEQYF.

In its sample, this clonotype was seen a few times. The chain links TRBV6-5 to TRBJ2-3, with TRBD2 as a possible D gene (6 bases). Per germline, CDR1 MNHEY and CDR2 SVGAGI. CDR3 length: 17 amino acids. Trimming took off 4 bases at V and 9 bases at J, with 26 bases between the two ends. The CDR3 DNA reads TGTGCCAGCAGTTTATGGAGCGGGCGAGAGGGGTATGGAACGCAGTATTTT. It specifies CASSLWSGREGYGTQYF.

This clonotype has ten or more counts. The junction departs from the called germline gene at one end, perhaps through a read error. The J gene is TRBJ2-2, the V gene TRBV7-7; D may be TRBD1 (6 bases). The CDR3 is made up of 14 amino acids. Germline loops: CDR1 SSHAT, CDR2 FNYEAQ (reference sequence). The CDR3 region has the DNA TGTGCTAGCAGCTTCTCAGGGGCAACCGGGGAGCTGTTTTTT. It codes for CASSFSGATGELFF.

This clonotype showed up just once. The rearrangement joins TRBV19 to TRBJ1-1; D might be TRBD1 (6 bases). Germline assignment: CDR1 LNHDA and CDR2 SQIVND (reference sequence). The CDR3 consists of 15 residues. Trimming pared 8 bases from V and 6 bases from J, leaving 22 bases between. CDR3 region: CASYVTRDNKPEAFF. The CDR3 coding sequence is TGTGCCAGTTACGTCACCCGGGACAACAAGCCTGAAGCTTTCTTT.

This clonotype has a count of ten or more. The chain joins TRBV7-6 to TRBJ2-1, with D perhaps matching TRBD1 (5 bases). Trimming took 1 base from V and 2 from J, leaving 12 bases between them. Per the germline V gene, CDR1 is SGHVS and CDR2 is FNYEAQ. The CDR3 length is 16 residues. CDR3 loop: CASSLDLDSAYNEQFF. CDR3 DNA: TGTGCCAGCAGCTTAGACTTAGACAGCGCCTACAATGAGCAGTTCTTC.

The CDR3 DNA follows: TGTGCCAGCAGCGCCGGGACTAGCAATGAGCAGTTCTTC. Amino acids: CASSAGTSNEQFF. The V and J genes are TRBV11-3 and TRBJ2-1, with TRBD2 matching 8 bases. Germline CDR1 is SGHNT and CDR2 is YENEEA. The CDR3 is 13 amino acids. V lost 5 bases, J lost 6 bases, and 3 bases stayed unmatched.

This clonotype was recorded a few times. The genes are TRBV2 and TRBJ2-2; D perhaps matches TRBD2 (5 bases). The germline CDR1 and CDR2 sequences are SNHLY and FYNNEI. The CDR3 is 16 residues long. V dropped 8 bases and J dropped 9 bases, with 25 bases sitting between them. CDR3 loop: CASYSLGVGVERELFF. In nucleotides, the CDR3 is TGTGCCAGCTACTCTCTCGGGGTGGGAGTCGAACGGGAGCTGTTTTTT.

This chain joins TRBV12-3 or TRBV12-4 and TRBJ1-1; no clear D gene. The CDR3 is 13 residues long. Between the trimmed V and J ends, which lost 3 bases and 1 base, there was a span of 6 bases. The CDR3 DNA sequence: TGTGCCAGCAGTTTTCGGGAGAACACTGAAGCTTTCTTT. This gives the protein CASSFRENTEAFF.

The chain employs TRBV3-1 and TRBJ1-1; D may be TRBD1 (5 bases). CDR1 and CDR2 from the germline V gene are LGHDT and YNNKEL (reference sequence). The CDR3 spans 16 residues. V shed 4 bases and J shed 3 bases, with 18 bases lying between them. The CDR3 DNA sequence: TGTGCCAGCAGCCCTGGGGCAAGGGTATATGACACTGAAGCTTTCTTT. Amino acids: CASSPGARVYDTEAFF. Together with reference TRBV3-1 and TRBJ1-1, the CDR3 gives the full variable domain: DTAVSQTPKYLVTQMGNDKSIKCEQNLGHDTMYWYKQDSKKFLKIMFSYNNKELIINETVPNRFSPKSPDKAHLNLHINSLELGDSAVYFCASSPGARVYDTEAFFGQGTRLTVV.

This clonotype occurred many times. The rearrangement links TRBV7-8 to TRBJ1-6; TRBD1 is a possible D gene (6 bases). There are 15 residues in the CDR3. Trimming took 5 bases from V and 6 from J, leaving 14 bases between them. Per germline, CDR1 SGHVS and CDR2 FQNEAQ. This CDR3 reads CASSRQGGSNSPLHF. CDR3 DNA: TGTGCCAGCAGCCGTCAAGGGGGGAGTAATTCACCCCTCCACTTT.

The table lists this clonotype with a few counts. V and J are TRBV4-1 and TRBJ2-7; no clear D. This CDR3 region has 13 residues. V was shortened by 1 base and J by 6 bases, with 10 bases between the two germline ends. Germline V gene data show CDR1 as MGHRA and CDR2 as YSYEKL. The CDR3 sequence: CASSQVVSSEQYF. CDR3 nucleotides: TGCGCCAGCAGCCAAGTAGTTTCGTCCGAGCAGTACTTC.

This clonotype was counted at least ten times. In nucleotides, the CDR3 is TGCAGCGCTGACGGGGGGCCCCTGAACACTGAAGCTTTCTTT. As protein: CSADGGPLNTEAFF. This rearrangement joins TRBV29-1 to TRBJ1-1; tentative D call: TRBD1 (6 bases). The CDR3 is 14 amino acids. Trimming shortened V by 7 bases and J by 0 bases, and 15 bases separated the two germline ends. Germline loops: CDR1 SQVTM, CDR2 ANQGSEA.

This rearrangement joins TRBV29-1 to TRBJ2-5; 9 nucleotides align to TRBD1. CDR1 is SQVTM, CDR2 ANQGSEA, per germline. Unmatched junction bases numbered 9, after V lost 3 bases and J lost 7 bases. This CDR3 has 14 residues. For the CDR3, the DNA is TGCAGCGTTGACGACTGGACAGGGGACGGGACCCAGTACTTC. Amino acids: CSVDDWTGDGTQYF. The full variable domain, in which reference TRBV29-1 and TRBJ2-5 provide the parts outside the CDR3, is SAVISQKPSRDICQRGTSLTIQCQVDSQVTMMFWYRQQPGQSLTLIATANQGSEATYESGFVIDKFPISRPNLTFSTLTVSNMSPEDSSIYLCSVDDWTGDGTQYFGPGTRLLVL.

The sample holds a few counts of this clonotype. The gene calls are TRBV6-1 and TRBJ1-3; D unclear. This CDR3 contains 13 residues. CDR1 is MNHNS, CDR2 SASEGT, per germline. Between the trimmed V and J ends, which lost 8 bases and 0 bases, there was a span of 8 bases. The chain's CDR3 is CASLQSSGNTIYF. The CDR3 DNA is TGTGCCAGCCTACAGAGCTCTGGAAACACCATATATTTT.

The CDR3 spells CASIPSWAGELFF. For the CDR3, the DNA is TGCGCCAGCATACCTTCTTGGGCCGGGGAGCTGTTTTTT. The rearrangement uses TRBV10-2 and TRBJ2-2; no reliable D call. This CDR3 region has 13 residues. V lost 7 bases to trimming and J lost 6 bases, with 12 bases between them. Per germline, CDR1 WSHSY and CDR2 SAAADI.

The rearrangement joins TRBV2 to TRBJ2-5; TRBD1 matches 7 bases. From germline, CDR1 is SNHLY and CDR2 FYNNEI. Trimming cost V 7 bases and J 2 bases; bases outside gene matches: 10. This CDR3 has 15 residues. The CDR3 region has the DNA TGTGCCAGCAAGGAACAGGGGCGCCCGCAAGAGACCCAGTACTTC. Protein sequence: CASKEQGRPQETQYF.

The chain employs TRBV4-1 and TRBJ2-1; the D gene is possibly TRBD2 (5 bases). The CDR3 sequence is 15 residues long. Between the trimmed V and J ends, which lost 1 base and 2 bases, there was a span of 9 bases. Germline values: CDR1 MGHRA, CDR2 YSYEKL. The CDR3: CASSQAAAAYNEQFF. In DNA, the CDR3 is TGCGCCAGCAGCCAAGCAGCGGCAGCCTACAATGAGCAGTTCTTC.

The table lists this clonotype with many counts. The DNA of the CDR3 is TGCGCCAGCACTGGGGCCCCGAACACCGGGGAGCTGTTTTTT. Translated: CASTGAPNTGELFF. V usage is TRBV4-1 and J usage is TRBJ2-2, with D maybe TRBD1 (5 bases). Germline V gene sequence: CDR1 MGHRA, CDR2 YSYEKL. CDR3 length equals 14 residues. V gave up 7 bases and J gave up 0 bases, with 9 bases separating them.

Ten or more counts support this clonotype. In nucleotides, the CDR3 is TGCGCCAGCAGCATAGGACTAGCCGCCAATGAGCAGTTCTTC. The encoded protein is CASSIGLAANEQFF. This sequence joins TRBV5-1 and TRBJ2-1; TRBD2 matches at 8 bases. There are 14 residues in the CDR3. CDR1 is SGHRS and CDR2 is YFSETQ in the germline V gene. V lost 4 bases to trimming and J lost 6 bases; unmatched junction nucleotides: 6.

The chain is built from TRBV11-2 and TRBJ2-5, with TRBD1 matching 10 bases. V shed 7 bases and J 5 bases; nucleotides not matched to a gene: 7. CDR3 size: 14 residues. Looked up from germline, CDR1 is SGHAT and CDR2 is FQNNGV. CDR3 nucleotide sequence: TGTGCCAGCAAGCAGACAGGGGGCGCGGAGACCCAGTACTTC. Its translation is CASKQTGGAETQYF.

The chain has TRBV5-1 and TRBJ2-3, with 8 bases matching TRBD2. The CDR3 is made up of 14 amino acids. Germline V gives CDR1 SGHRS, CDR2 YFSETQ. V shed 3 bases and J 3 bases; nucleotides not matched to a gene: 3. For the CDR3, the DNA is TGCGCCAGCAGCTCATTAGCGGGGACAGATACGCAGTATTTT. Encoded protein: CASSSLAGTDTQYF. Based on the CDR3 plus reference TRBV5-1 and TRBJ2-3, the full variable domain is KAGVTQTPRYLIKTRGQQVTLSCSPISGHRSVSWYQQTPGQGLQFLFEYFSETQRNKGNFPGRFSGRQFSNSRSEMNVSTLELGDSALYLCASSSLAGTDTQYFGPGTRLTVL.

This clonotype was observed a handful of times. The V call is TRBV7-6, the J call TRBJ2-2, with 8 bases identical to TRBD2. CDR1 is SGHVS, CDR2 FNYEAQ, per germline. The V segment lost 5 bases and the J segment 5 bases; nucleotides outside the gene matches: 4. The CDR3 length is 14 residues. The CDR3 DNA reads TGTGCCAGCAGCCCGGGGACTAGAACCGGGGAGCTGTTTTTT. Its translation is CASSPGTRTGELFF.

V and J are TRBV4-1 and TRBJ2-2; no firm D call. The V end lost 2 bases, the J end lost 5 bases, and 9 bases lay between the germline ends. The germline CDR1 and CDR2 sequences are MGHRA and YSYEKL. CDR3 size: 14 residues. In DNA, the CDR3 is TGCGCCAGCAGCCAAATCCACTCTACCGGGGAGCTGTTTTTT. Its protein product is CASSQIHSTGELFF.